This TCR beta chain was recorded in a study of shared clonotypes between healthy human individuals. For the study at large: Participating donors consisted of two women and three men aged 18 to 49. Study-level findings and limits: Investigators collected only blood, and repertoires in tissues likely differ.

Trimming removed 3 bases from V and 7 bases from J, with 6 bases in between. CDR1 is SQVTM and CDR2 is ANQGSEA in the germline V gene. The CDR3 has 11 amino acids. Several immunoSEQ 96-well plates shared each subset's DNA, each plate a replicate. The repertoire was sequenced with immunoSEQ multiplex PCR; TCRdb's copy has only in-frame clones and lacks some. The table records about 470,000 clones, roughly 83% of them present only once. Healthy HIV-negative adults with no recent acute infections or vaccinations were recruited as donors. Details on this clone: The target antigen is unknown.

The chain joins TRBV29-1 to TRBJ2-2; no clear D. Source material: PBMCs. The receptor comes from a woman aged 40 to 49 in good health. Some clones in this sample may be carry-over from other donors' samples. As DNA, the CDR3 is TGCAGCGTTGAGGAAGGCGGGGAGCTGTTTTTT. It yields the protein CSVEEGGELFF.